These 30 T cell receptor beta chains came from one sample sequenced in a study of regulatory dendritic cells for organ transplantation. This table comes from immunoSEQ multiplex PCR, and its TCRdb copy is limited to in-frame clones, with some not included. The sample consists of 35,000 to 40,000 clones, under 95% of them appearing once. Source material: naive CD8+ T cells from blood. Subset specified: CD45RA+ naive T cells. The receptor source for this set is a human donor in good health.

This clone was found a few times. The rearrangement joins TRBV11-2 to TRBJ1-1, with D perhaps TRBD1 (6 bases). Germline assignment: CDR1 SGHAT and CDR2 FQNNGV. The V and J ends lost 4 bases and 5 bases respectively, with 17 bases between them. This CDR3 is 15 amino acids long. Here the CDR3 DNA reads TGTGCCAGCAGCTCCCTCCCCCACAGGGTGACTGAAGCTTTCTTT. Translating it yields CASSSLPHRVTEAFF.

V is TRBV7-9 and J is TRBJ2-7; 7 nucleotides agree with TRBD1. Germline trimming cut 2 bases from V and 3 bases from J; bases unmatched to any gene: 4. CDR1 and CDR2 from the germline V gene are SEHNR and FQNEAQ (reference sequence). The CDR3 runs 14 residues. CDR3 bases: TGTGCCAGCAGCTTAAGGGACAGCCACTACGAGCAGTACTTC. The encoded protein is CASSLRDSHYEQYF. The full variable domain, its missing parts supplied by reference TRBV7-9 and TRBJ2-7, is DTGVSQNPRHKITKRGQNVTFRCDPISEHNRLYWYRQTLGQGPEFLTYFQNEAQLEKSRLLSDRFSAERPKGSFSTLEIQRTEQGDSAMYLCASSLRDSHYEQYFGPGTRLTVT.

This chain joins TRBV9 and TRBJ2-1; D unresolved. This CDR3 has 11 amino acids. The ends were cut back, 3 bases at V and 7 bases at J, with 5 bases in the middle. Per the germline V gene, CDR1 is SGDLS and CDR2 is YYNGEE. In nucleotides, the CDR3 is TGTGCCAGCAGCGGCCGGAATGAGCAGTTCTTC. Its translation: CASSGRNEQFF.

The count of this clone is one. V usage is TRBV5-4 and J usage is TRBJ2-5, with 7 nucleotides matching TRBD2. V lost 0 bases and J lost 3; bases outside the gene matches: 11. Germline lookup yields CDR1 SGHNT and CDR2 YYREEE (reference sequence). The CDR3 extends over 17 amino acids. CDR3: CASSLGGLAGREETQYF. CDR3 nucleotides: TGTGCCAGCAGCTTGGGGGGGTTAGCGGGCAGAGAAGAGACCCAGTACTTC.

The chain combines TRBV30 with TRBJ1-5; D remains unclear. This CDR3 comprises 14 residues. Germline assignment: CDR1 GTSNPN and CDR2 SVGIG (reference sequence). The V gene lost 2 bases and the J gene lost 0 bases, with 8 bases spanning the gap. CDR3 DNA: TGTGCCTGGAGTATCACGGATAGCAATCAGCCCCAGCATTTT. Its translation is CAWSITDSNQPQHF. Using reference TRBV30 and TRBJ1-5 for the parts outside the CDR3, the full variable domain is SQTIHQWPATLVQPVGSPLSLECTVEGTSNPNLYWYRQAAGRGLQLLFYSVGIGQISSEVPQNLSASRPQDRQFILSSKKLLLSDSGFYLCAWSITDSNQPQHFGDGTRLSIL.

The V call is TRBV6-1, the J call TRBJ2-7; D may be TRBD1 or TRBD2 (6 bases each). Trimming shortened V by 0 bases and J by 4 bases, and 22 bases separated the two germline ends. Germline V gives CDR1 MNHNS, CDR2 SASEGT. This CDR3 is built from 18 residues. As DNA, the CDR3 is TGTGCCAGCAGTGAAGCGCGGTTGGACGGGGGCCACCCGTACGAGCAGTACTTC. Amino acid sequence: CASSEARLDGGHPYEQYF.

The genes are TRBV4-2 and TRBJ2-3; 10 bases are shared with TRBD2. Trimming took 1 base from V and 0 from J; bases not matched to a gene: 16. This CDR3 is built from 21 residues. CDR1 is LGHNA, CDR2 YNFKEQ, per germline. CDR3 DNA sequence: TGTGCCAGCAGCCAAGTATTGTCTAGAGCGGGGGGGCAATCTAGCACAGATACGCAGTATTTT. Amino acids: CASSQVLSRAGGQSSTDTQYF.

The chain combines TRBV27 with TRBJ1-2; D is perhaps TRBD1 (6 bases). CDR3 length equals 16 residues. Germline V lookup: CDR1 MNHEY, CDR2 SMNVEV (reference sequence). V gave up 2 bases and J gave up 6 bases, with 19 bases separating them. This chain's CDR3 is CASSLSLFGGRDGYTF. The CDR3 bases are TGTGCCAGCAGTTTAAGTCTGTTTGGGGGGCGGGATGGCTACACCTTC.

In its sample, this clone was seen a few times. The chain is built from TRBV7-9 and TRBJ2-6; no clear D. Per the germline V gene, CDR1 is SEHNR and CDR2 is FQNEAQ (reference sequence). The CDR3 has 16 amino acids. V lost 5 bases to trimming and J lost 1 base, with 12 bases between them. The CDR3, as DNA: TGTGCCAGCAGCCCACCGTTTTTATCTGGGGCCAACGTCCTGACTTTC. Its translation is CASSPPFLSGANVLTF.

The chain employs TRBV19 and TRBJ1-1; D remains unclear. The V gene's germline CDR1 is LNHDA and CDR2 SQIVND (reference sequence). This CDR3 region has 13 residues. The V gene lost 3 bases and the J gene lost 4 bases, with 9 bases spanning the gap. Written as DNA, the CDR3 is TGTGCCAGTAGTATTTGGGGATCCACTGAAGCTTTCTTT. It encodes CASSIWGSTEAFF.

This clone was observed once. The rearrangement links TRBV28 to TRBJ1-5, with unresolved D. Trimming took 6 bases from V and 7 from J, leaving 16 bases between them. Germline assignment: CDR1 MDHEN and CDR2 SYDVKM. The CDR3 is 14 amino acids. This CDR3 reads CASSIVTVSQPQHF. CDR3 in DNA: TGTGCCAGCAGCATCGTTACAGTGTCGCAGCCCCAGCATTTT.

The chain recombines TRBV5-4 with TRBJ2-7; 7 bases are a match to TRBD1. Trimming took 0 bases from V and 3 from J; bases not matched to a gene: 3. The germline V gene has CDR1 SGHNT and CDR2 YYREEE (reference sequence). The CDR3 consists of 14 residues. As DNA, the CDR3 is TGTGCCAGCAGCTTGGGACAGGGTGACTACGAGCAGTACTTC. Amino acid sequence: CASSLGQGDYEQYF.

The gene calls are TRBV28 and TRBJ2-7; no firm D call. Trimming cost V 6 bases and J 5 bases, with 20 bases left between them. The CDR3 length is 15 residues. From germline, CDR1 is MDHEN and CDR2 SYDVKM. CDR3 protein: CASSPTTVVSHEQYF. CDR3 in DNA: TGTGCCAGCAGCCCTACTACCGTAGTCTCTCACGAGCAGTACTTC.

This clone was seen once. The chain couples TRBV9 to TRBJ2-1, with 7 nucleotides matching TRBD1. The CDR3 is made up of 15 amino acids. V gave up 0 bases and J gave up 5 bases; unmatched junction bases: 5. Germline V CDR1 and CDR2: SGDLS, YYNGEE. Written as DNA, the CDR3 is TGTGCCAGCAGCGTAGATGGACAGGCGGACAATGAGCAGTTCTTC. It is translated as CASSVDGQADNEQFF.

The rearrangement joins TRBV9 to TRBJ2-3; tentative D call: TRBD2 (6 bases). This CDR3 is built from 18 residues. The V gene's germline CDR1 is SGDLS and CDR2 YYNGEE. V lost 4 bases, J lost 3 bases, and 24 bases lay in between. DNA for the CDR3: TGTGCCAGCAGCCCCCCCTTGGGGGAGGAGGGGTTGACAGATACGCAGTATTTT. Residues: CASSPPLGEEGLTDTQYF.

The CDR3 sequence: CASSSGTGGLGYTF. The CDR3 bases are TGTGCCAGCAGCTCCGGGACAGGGGGTTTAGGCTACACCTTC. The chain is built from TRBV5-6 and TRBJ1-2; the match to TRBD1 covers 11 bases. Germline V CDR1 and CDR2: SGHDT, YYEEEE. The CDR3 has 14 amino acids. V shed 3 bases and J 8 bases; nucleotides not matched to a gene: 6.

The CDR3 reads CASSFGTRRGDEQFF. The CDR3 DNA is TGTGCCAGCAGCTTTGGGACTAGGCGGGGTGATGAGCAGTTCTTC. The chain joins TRBV5-5 to TRBJ2-1, with TRBD2 identical over 8 bases. CDR1 is SGHKS and CDR2 is YYEKEE in the germline V gene (reference sequence). The CDR3 loop spans 15 amino acids. The ends lost 2 bases at V and 8 bases at J; junction bases unmatched: 9.

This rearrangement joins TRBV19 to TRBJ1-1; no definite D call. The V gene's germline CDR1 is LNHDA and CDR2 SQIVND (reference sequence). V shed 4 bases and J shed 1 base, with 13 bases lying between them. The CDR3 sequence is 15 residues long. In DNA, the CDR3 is TGTGCCAGTAGTAACCCTCAACGGGGGAACACTGAAGCTTTCTTT. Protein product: CASSNPQRGNTEAFF.

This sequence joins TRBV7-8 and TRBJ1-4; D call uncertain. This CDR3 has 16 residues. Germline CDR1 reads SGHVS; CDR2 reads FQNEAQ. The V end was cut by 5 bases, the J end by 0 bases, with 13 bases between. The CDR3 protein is CASSLGRYATNEKLFF. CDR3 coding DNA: TGTGCCAGCAGCCTAGGCCGATACGCAACTAATGAAAAACTGTTTTTT.

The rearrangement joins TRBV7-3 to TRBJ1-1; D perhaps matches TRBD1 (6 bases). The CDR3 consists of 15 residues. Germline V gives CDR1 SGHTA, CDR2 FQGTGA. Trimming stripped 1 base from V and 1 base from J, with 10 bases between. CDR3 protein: CASSLNGGQNTEAFF. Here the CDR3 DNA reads TGTGCCAGCAGCTTAAACGGGGGACAGAACACTGAAGCTTTCTTT.

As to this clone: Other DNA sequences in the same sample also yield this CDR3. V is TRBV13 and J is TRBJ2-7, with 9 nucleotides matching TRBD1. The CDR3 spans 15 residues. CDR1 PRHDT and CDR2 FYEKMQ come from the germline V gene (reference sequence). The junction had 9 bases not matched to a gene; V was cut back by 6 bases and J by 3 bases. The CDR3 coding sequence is TGTGCCAGCAGTCCCGGCGGACAGGGGTTCTACGAGCAGTACTTC. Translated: CASSPGGQGFYEQYF. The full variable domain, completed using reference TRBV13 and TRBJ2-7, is AAGVIQSPRHLIKEKRETATLKCYPIPRHDTVYWYQQGPGQDPQFLISFYEKMQSDKGSIPDRFSAQQFSDYHSELNMSSLELGDSALYFCASSPGGQGFYEQYFGPGTRLTVT.

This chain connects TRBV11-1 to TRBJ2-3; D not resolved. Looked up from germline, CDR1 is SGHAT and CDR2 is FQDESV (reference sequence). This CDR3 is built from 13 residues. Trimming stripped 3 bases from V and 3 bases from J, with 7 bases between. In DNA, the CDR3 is TGTGCCAGCAGCTTGATCTCAACAGATACGCAGTATTTT. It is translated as CASSLISTDTQYF.

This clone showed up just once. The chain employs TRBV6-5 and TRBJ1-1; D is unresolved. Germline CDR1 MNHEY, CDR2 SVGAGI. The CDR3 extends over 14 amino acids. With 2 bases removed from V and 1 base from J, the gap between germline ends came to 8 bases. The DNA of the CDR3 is TGTGCCAGCAGTTACGGGTCGTGGAACACTGAAGCTTTCTTT. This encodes CASSYGSWNTEAFF.

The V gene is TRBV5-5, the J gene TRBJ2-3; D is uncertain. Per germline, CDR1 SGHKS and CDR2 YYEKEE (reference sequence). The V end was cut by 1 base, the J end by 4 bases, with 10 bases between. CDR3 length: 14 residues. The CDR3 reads CASSLKTWADTQYF. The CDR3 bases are TGTGCCAGCAGCTTGAAAACTTGGGCAGATACGCAGTATTTT.

CDR3 sequence (DNA): TGTGCCAGCAGCCAGAATAGCAATCAGCCCCAGCATTTT. Its protein is CASSQNSNQPQHF. The V and J genes are TRBV27 and TRBJ1-5; D unclear. This CDR3 is built from 13 residues. Germline V gene lookup returns CDR1 MNHEY and CDR2 SMNVEV (reference sequence). Trimming cost V 6 bases and J 0 bases, with 6 bases left between them.

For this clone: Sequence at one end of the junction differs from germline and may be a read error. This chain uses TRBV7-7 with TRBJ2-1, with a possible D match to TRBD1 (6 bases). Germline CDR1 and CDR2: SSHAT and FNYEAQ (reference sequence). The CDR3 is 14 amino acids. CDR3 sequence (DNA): TGTGCTAGCAGCTTATTTCCCGGGACACATGAGCAGTTCTTC. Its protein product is CASSLFPGTHEQFF.

CDR3 residues: CASRRGSYNEQFF. The CDR3 region has the DNA TGTGCCAGCAGGAGGGGCTCCTACAATGAGCAGTTCTTC. This chain uses TRBV2 with TRBJ2-1; either TRBD1 or TRBD2 may fit D (5 bases each). The CDR3 sequence is 13 residues long. V was clipped by 6 bases and J by 0 bases, with 6 bases between them. The germline CDR1 and CDR2 sequences are SNHLY and FYNNEI.

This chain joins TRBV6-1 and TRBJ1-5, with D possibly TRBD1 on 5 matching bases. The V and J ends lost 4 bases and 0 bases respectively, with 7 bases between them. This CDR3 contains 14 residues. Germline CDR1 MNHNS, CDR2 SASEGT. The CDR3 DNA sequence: TGTGCCAGCAGTGGACAGAATAGCAATCAGCCCCAGCATTTT. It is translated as CASSGQNSNQPQHF.

The CDR3 loop reads CASRARVEGHLGYTF. CDR3 in DNA: TGTGCCAGCAGGGCCCGTGTTGAGGGCCATCTTGGCTACACCTTC. The J gene is TRBJ1-2, the V gene TRBV9, with D unresolved. The CDR3 runs 15 residues. Germline CDR1 reads SGDLS; CDR2 reads YYNGEE. Trimming removed 5 bases at V and 7 bases at J, with 21 bases between.

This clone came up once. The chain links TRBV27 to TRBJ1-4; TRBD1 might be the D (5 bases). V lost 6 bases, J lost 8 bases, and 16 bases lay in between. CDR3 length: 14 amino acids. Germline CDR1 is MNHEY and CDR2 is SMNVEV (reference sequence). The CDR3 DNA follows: TGTGCCAGCAGCTTTAGACAGAGAGGAGAAAAACTGTTTTTT. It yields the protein CASSFRQRGEKLFF.